Listed below are T cell receptor beta chains from one sample, sequenced in a study of blood T cell repertoires in COVID-19. This table comes from immunoSEQ multiplex PCR, and its TCRdb copy is limited to in-frame clones, with some not included. The sample yields over 85,000 clones, roughly 86% seen once. The sequencing sample was made of peripheral blood. The origin of the receptors is a man aged 35 to 55 with acute or convalescent COVID-19. Both conserved end residues are part of each CDR3. Expanded clones get a size class; other rows say once, few or many, or leave the size out.

j_call: TRBJ1-3
clone_size: NA
v_call: TRBV6-5
cdr3_aa: CAGEQGAGGNTIYF

j_call: TRBJ1-6
clone_size: NA
v_call: TRBV9
cdr3_aa: CASSPPGAYNSPLHF

j_call: TRBJ1-1
clone_size: once
v_call: TRBV5-6
cdr3_aa: CASSFRGAEAFF

j_call: TRBJ1-1
clone_size: NA
v_call: TRBV7-2
cdr3_aa: CASSLQGEGTEAFF

j_call: TRBJ1-4
clone_size: NA
v_call: TRBV5-4
cdr3_aa: CASSPGLGVEKLFF

j_call: TRBJ1-1
clone_size: NA
v_call: TRBV5-1
cdr3_aa: CASSLQGPNTEAFF

j_call: TRBJ1-2
clone_size: NA
v_call: TRBV15
cdr3_aa: CATSSRQSPLPGYTF

j_call: TRBJ1-1
clone_size: NA
v_call: TRBV12-3/TRBV12-4
cdr3_aa: CASSSSRSEAFF

j_call: TRBJ1-2
clone_size: NA
v_call: TRBV6-5
cdr3_aa: CASRWGNYGYTF

j_call: TRBJ1-1
clone_size: NA
v_call: TRBV5-1
cdr3_aa: CASSLETARAEAFF

j_call: TRBJ2-1
clone_size: NA
v_call: TRBV5-1
cdr3_aa: CASSSVGSSYNEQFF

j_call: TRBJ2-3
clone_size: once
v_call: TRBV14
cdr3_aa: CASSQDGGQGTDTQYF

j_call: TRBJ1-6
clone_size: NA
v_call: TRBV5-1
cdr3_aa: CASSLEQGDSPLHF

j_call: TRBJ2-7
clone_size: NA
v_call: TRBV25-1
cdr3_aa: CASSDVGLLRDYEQYF

j_call: TRBJ2-7
clone_size: NA
v_call: TRBV6-5
cdr3_aa: CASSYGRVGEQYF

j_call: TRBJ1-1
clone_size: NA
v_call: TRBV11-2
cdr3_aa: CASSLVWDTMNTEAFF

j_call: TRBJ2-3
clone_size: NA
v_call: TRBV7-9
cdr3_aa: CASSPRADTQYF

j_call: TRBJ2-7
clone_size: few
v_call: TRBV19
cdr3_aa: CASSIVRTGLTYEQYF

j_call: TRBJ1-1
clone_size: once
v_call: TRBV5-1
cdr3_aa: CASSSRQGDTEAFF

j_call: TRBJ2-7
clone_size: NA
v_call: TRBV7-6
cdr3_aa: CASSYTGSYEQYF

j_call: TRBJ2-7
clone_size: NA
v_call: TRBV3-1/TRBV3-2
cdr3_aa: CASSPGLAGFYEQYF

j_call: TRBJ1-1
clone_size: NA
v_call: TRBV19
cdr3_aa: CASSIAGGRNTEAFF

j_call: TRBJ2-5
clone_size: NA
v_call: TRBV6-6
cdr3_aa: CASSYGSEQETQYF

j_call: TRBJ2-2
clone_size: once
v_call: TRBV21-1
cdr3_aa: CASSKVSEGAEWELFF

j_call: TRBJ1-2
clone_size: once
v_call: TRBV5-4
cdr3_aa: CASSLGKGAAGYTF

j_call: TRBJ1-5
clone_size: NA
v_call: TRBV15
cdr3_aa: CATSPRRTGTSNQPQHF

j_call: TRBJ2-3
clone_size: few
v_call: TRBV4-2
cdr3_aa: CASSQETSGGTPSTDTQYF

j_call: TRBJ1-1
clone_size: NA
v_call: TRBV7-2
cdr3_aa: CASSLGASYTEAFF